This TCR beta chain comes out of a study of identifying expanded T cells in peripheral blood. Collection occurred without any documented infections or immune events in donors. Sequencing was performed with immunoSEQ multiplex PCR; in TCRdb, only in-frame clones are kept and a portion is missing. The sample records approximately 85,000 clones, about four fifths being singletons. Deletions cut 0 bases from V and 5 bases from J, with 7 bases between. Germline V gene sequence: CDR1 SGHRS, CDR2 YFSETQ. The CDR3 covers 13 residues. On this clone: Other DNA sequences in this sample translate to the same CDR3.

The sample was blood. The source of this sequence is a person aged 18 to 70 in good health. The chain has TRBV5-1 and TRBJ2-3; tentatively, D is TRBD1 or TRBD2 (5 bases each). The CDR3 DNA follows: TGCGCCAGCAGCTTGGATGGGGGAGATACGCAGTATTTT. Its protein product is CASSLDGGDTQYF.